Sequencing of this T cell receptor beta chain was carried out in a study of blood T cell repertoires in COVID-19. Here immunoSEQ multiplex PCR was the method, and the copy in TCRdb shows in-frame clones only, minus some. The sample lists roughly 230,000 clones; approximately 83% were seen once. CDR1 LNHDA and CDR2 SQIVND come from the germline V gene (reference sequence). This CDR3 contains 14 residues. V lost 8 bases to trimming and J lost 0 bases, with 11 bases between them. The chain joins TRBV19 to TRBJ1-5; D is possibly TRBD1 (6 bases). The sequence was obtained from a man aged 45-60 years with active or convalescent COVID-19. The sample taken for sequencing was peripheral blood. The CDR3 spells CASAPTGSNQPQHF. The CDR3 nucleotides are TGTGCCAGTGCCCCGACAGGTAGCAATCAGCCCCAGCATTTT.